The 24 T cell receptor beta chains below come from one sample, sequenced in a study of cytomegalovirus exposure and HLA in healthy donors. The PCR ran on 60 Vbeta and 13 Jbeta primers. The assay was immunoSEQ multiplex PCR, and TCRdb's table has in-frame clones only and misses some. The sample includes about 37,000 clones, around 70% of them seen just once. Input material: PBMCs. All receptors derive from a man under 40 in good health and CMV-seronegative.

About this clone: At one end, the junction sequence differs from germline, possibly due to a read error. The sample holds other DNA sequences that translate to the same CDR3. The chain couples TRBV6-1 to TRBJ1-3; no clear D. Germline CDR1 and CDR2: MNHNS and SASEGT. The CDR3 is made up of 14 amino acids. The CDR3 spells CASRTMHSGNTIYF. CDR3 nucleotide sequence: TGTGCCAGCAGAACTATGCACTCTGGGAACACCATATATTTT.

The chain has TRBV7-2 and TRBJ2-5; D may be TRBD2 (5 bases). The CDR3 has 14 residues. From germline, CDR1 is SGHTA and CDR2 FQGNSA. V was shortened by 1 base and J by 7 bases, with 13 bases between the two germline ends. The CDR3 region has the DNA TGTGCCAGCAGCTTAGGTCCCTCCGCGGGGACCCAGTACTTC. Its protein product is CASSLGPSAGTQYF.

CDR3 DNA sequence: TGCGCCAGCAGTCAATCCGTACAGGGTAATCAGCCCCAGCATTTT. Its translation is CASSQSVQGNQPQHF. This chain joins TRBV23-1 and TRBJ1-5; possibly TRBD1 for D (6 bases). TRBV23-1 is an ORF; its function is uncertain. This CDR3 is built from 15 residues. The V and J ends lost 0 bases and 4 bases respectively, with 10 bases between them.

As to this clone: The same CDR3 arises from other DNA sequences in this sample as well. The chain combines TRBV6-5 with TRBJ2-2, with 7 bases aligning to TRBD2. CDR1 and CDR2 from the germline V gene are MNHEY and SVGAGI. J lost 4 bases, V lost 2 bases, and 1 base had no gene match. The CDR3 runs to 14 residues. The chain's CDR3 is CASSYGGGTGELFF. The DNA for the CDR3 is TGTGCCAGCAGTTACGGGGGGGGCACCGGGGAGCTGTTTTTT.

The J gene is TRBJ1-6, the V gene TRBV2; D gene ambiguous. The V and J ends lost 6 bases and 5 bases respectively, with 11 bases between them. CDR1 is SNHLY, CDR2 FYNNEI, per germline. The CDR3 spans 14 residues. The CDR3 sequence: CASRIHVNNSPLHF. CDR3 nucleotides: TGTGCCAGCAGGATACACGTTAATAATTCACCCCTCCACTTT.

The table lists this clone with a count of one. CDR3 residues: CASSPRSGGAIYEQYF. The CDR3 DNA follows: TGTGCCAGCTCACCACGGAGCGGGGGGGCGATCTACGAGCAGTACTTC. This chain uses TRBV18 with TRBJ2-7; 10 nucleotides match TRBD2. The length of the CDR3 is 16 residues. Germline CDR1 KGHSH, CDR2 LQKENI. V lost 1 base and J lost 3; bases outside the gene matches: 6.

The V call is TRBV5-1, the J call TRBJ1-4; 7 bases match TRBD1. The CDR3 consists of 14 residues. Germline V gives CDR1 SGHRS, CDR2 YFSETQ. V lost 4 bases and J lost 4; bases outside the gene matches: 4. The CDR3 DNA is TGCGCCAGCAGCCCGGGGGACAGTAATGAAAAACTGTTTTTT. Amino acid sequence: CASSPGDSNEKLFF. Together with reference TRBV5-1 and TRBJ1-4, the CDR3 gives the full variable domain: KAGVTQTPRYLIKTRGQQVTLSCSPISGHRSVSWYQQTPGQGLQFLFEYFSETQRNKGNFPGRFSGRQFSNSRSEMNVSTLELGDSALYLCASSPGDSNEKLFFGSGTQLSVL.

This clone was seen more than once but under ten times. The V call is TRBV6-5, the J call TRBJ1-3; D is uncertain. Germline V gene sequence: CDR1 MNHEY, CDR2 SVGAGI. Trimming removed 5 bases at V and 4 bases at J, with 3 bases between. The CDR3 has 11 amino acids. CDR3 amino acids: CASSLGNTIYF. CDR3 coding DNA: TGTGCCAGCAGTCTGGGAAACACCATATATTTT.

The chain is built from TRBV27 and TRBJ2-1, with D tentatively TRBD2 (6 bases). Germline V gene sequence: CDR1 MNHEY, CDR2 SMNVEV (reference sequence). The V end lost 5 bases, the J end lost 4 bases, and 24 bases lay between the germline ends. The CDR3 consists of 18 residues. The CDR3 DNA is TGTGCCAGCAGTGAACGAGGTATGTGGGACTTAGGATACAATGAGCAGTTCTTC. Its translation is CASSERGMWDLGYNEQFF.

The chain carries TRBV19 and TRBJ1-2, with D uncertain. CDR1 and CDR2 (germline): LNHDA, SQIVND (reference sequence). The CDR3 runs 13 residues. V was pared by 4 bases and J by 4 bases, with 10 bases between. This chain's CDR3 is CASSKEAPYGYTF. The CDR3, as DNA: TGTGCCAGTAGTAAGGAGGCACCCTATGGCTACACCTTC.

CDR3 loop: CASGYRGLGETQYF. CDR3 sequence (DNA): TGTGCCAGCGGTTACAGGGGGCTGGGAGAGACCCAGTACTTC. The J gene is TRBJ2-5, the V gene TRBV2; 9 nucleotides match TRBD1. V shed 8 bases and J 4 bases; nucleotides not matched to a gene: 8. From germline, CDR1 is SNHLY and CDR2 FYNNEI. The CDR3 spans 14 residues.

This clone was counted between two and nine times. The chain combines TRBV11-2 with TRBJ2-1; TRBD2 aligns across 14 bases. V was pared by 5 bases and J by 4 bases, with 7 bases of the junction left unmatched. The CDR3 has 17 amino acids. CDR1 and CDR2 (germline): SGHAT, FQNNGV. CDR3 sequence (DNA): TGTGCCAGCAGCCCAGGACTAGCGGGAGGATCATACAATGAGCAGTTCTTC. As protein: CASSPGLAGGSYNEQFF.

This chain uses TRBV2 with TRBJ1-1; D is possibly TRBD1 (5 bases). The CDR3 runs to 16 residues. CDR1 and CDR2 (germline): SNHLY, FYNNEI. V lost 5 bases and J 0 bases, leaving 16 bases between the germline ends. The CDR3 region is CASSIRIRQMNTEAFF. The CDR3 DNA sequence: TGTGCCAGCAGTATCCGGATTCGACAGATGAACACTGAAGCTTTCTTT.

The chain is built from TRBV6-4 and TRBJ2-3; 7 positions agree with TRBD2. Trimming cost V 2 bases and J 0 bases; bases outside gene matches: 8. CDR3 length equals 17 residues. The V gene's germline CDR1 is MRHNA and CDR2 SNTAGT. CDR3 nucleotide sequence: TGTGCCAGCAGTGACGGGGGAGCGGGGCACAGCACAGATACGCAGTATTTT. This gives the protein CASSDGGAGHSTDTQYF.

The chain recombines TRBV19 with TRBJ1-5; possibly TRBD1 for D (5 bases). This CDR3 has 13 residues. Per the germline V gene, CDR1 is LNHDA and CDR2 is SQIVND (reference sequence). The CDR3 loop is CATARGSNQPQHF. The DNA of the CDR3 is TGTGCAACCGCAAGGGGTAGCAATCAGCCCCAGCATTTT.

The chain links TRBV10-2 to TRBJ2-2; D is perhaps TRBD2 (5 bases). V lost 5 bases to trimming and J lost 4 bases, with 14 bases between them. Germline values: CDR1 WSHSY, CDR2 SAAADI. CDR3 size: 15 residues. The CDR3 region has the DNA TGCGCCAGCAGTCTGGCGCCCCGGGGCACCGGGGAGCTGTTTTTT. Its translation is CASSLAPRGTGELFF.

The CDR3 here is CASSFLDRALYGYTF. CDR3 DNA: TGTGCCAGTAGTTTTCTCGACAGGGCCCTTTATGGCTACACCTTC. The V and J genes are TRBV19 and TRBJ1-2, with 7 positions matching TRBD1. The ends lost 5 bases at V and 5 bases at J; junction bases unmatched: 11. Germline lookup yields CDR1 LNHDA and CDR2 SQIVND (reference sequence). The CDR3 totals 15 residues.

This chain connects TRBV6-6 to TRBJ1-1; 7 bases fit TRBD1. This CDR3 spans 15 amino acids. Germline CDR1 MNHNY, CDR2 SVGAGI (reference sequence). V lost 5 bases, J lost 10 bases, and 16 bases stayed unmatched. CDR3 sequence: CASSNDREWFSGAFF. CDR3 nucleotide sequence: TGTGCCAGCAGTAACGACAGGGAATGGTTCTCCGGAGCTTTCTTT.

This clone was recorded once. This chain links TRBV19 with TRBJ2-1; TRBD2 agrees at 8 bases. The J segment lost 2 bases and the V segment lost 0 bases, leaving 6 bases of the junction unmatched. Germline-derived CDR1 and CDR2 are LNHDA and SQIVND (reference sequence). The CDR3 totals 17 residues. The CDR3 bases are TGTGCCAGTAGTATAGATTGGAGCGGGGGTGCCTACAATGAGCAGTTCTTC. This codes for CASSIDWSGGAYNEQFF. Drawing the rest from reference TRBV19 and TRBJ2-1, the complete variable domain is DGGITQSPKYLFRKEGQNVTLSCEQNLNHDAMYWYRQDPGQGLRLIYYSQIVNDFQKGDIAEGYSVSREKKESFPLTVTSAQKNPTAFYLCASSIDWSGGAYNEQFFGPGTRLTVL.

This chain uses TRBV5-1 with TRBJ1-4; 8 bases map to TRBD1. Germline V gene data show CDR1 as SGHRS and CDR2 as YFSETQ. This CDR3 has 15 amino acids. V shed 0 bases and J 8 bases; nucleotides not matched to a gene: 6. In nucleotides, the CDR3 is TGCGCCAGCAGCTTGGGGGGGGACAGGCTGGAAAAACTGTTTTTT. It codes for CASSLGGDRLEKLFF. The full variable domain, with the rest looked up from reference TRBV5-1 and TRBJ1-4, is KAGVTQTPRYLIKTRGQQVTLSCSPISGHRSVSWYQQTPGQGLQFLFEYFSETQRNKGNFPGRFSGRQFSNSRSEMNVSTLELGDSALYLCASSLGGDRLEKLFFGSGTQLSVL.

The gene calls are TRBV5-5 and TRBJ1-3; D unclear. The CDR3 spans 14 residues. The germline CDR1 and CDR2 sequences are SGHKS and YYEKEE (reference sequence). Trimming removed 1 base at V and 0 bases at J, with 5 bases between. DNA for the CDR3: TGTGCCAGCAGCTTGCGGGTCTCTGGAAACACCATATATTTT. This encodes CASSLRVSGNTIYF. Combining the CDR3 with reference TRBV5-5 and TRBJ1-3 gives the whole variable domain DAGVTQSPTHLIKTRGQQVTLRCSPISGHKSVSWYQQVLGQGPQFIFQYYEKEERGRGNFPDRFSARQFPNYSSELNVNALLLGDSALYLCASSLRVSGNTIYFGEGSWLTVV.

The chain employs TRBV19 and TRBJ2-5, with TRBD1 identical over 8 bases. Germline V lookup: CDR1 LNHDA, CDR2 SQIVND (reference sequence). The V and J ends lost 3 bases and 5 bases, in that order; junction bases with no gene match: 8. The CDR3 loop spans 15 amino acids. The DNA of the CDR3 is TGTGCCAGTAGTATTTCGCAGGGGGCGCGGGAGACCCAGTACTTC. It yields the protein CASSISQGARETQYF.

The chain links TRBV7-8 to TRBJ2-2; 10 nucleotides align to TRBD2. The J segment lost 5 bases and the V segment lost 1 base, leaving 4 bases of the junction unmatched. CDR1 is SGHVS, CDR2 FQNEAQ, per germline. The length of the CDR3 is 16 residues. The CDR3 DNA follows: TGTGCCAGCAGCTTAGGGCTAGCGGGGGCGACCGGGGAGCTGTTTTTT. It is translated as CASSLGLAGATGELFF.

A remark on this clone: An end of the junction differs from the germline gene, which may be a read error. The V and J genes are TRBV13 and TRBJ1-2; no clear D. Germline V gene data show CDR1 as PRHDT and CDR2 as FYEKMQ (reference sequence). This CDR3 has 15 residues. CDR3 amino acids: CASSSFKTANYGYPF. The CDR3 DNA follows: TGTGCCAGCAGCTCCTTCAAGACCGCAAACTATGGCTACCCCTTC.